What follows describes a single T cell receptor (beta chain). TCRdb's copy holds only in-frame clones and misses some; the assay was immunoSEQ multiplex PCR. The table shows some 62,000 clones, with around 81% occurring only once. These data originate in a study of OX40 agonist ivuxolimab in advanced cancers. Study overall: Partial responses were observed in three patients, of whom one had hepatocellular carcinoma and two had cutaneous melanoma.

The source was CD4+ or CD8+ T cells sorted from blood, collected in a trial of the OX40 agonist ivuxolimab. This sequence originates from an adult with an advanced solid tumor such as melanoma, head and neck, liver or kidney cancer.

The CDR3 loop reads CASKPTGAPDTQYF. Written as DNA, the CDR3 is TGCGCCAGCAAACCAACGGGAGCACCAGATACGCAGTATTTT. The chain has TRBV5-1 and TRBJ2-3; D may be TRBD2 (6 bases). V was clipped by 6 bases and J by 4 bases, with 15 bases between them. Germline loops: CDR1 SGHRS, CDR2 YFSETQ. This CDR3 is built from 14 residues.